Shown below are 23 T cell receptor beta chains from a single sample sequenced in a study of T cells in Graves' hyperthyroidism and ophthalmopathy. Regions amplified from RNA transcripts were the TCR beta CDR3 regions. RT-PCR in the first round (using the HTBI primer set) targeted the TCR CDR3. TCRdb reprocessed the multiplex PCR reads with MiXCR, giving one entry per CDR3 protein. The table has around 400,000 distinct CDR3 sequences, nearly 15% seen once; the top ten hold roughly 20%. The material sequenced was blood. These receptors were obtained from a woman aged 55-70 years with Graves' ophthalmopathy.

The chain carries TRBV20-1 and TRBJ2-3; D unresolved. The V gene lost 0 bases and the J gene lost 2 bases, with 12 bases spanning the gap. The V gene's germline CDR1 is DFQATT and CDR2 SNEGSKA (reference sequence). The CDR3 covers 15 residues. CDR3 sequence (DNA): TGCAGTGCTAGAGACCCCAGGTCCCCCACAGATACGCAGTATTTT. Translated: CSARDPRSPTDTQYF.

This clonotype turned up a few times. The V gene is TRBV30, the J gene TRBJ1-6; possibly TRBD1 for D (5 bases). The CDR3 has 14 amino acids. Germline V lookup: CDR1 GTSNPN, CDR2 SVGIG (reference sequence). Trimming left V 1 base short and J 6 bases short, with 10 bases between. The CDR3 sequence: CAWSAGLVNSPLHF. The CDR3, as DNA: TGTGCCTGGAGTGCGGGGCTCGTTAATTCACCCCTCCACTTT. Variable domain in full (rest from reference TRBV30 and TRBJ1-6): SQTIHQWPATLVQPVGSPLSLECTVEGTSNPNLYWYRQAAGRGLQLLFYSVGIGQISSEVPQNLSASRPQDRQFILSSKKLLLSDSGFYLCAWSAGLVNSPLHFGNGTRLTVT.

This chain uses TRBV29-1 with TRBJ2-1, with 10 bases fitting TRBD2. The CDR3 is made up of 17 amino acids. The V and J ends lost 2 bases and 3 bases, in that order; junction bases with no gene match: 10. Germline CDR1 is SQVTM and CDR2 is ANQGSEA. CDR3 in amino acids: CSVETIMASGSYNEQFF. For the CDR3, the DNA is TGCAGCGTTGAAACAATAATGGCTAGCGGGAGCTACAATGAGCAGTTCTTC.

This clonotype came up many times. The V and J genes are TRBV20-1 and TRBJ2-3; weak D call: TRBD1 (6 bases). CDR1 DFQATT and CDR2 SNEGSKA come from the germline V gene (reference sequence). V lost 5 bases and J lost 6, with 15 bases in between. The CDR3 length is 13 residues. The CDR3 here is CSAGGRVLDTQYF. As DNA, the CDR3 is TGCAGTGCTGGGGGCAGGGTATTGGATACGCAGTATTTT.

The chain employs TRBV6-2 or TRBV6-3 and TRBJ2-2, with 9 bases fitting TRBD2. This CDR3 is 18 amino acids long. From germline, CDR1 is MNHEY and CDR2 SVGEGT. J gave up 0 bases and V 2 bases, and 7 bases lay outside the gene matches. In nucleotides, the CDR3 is TGTGCCAGCAGTTACATTCTTAGCGGGAGTCCGAACACCGGGGAGCTGTTTTTT. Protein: CASSYILSGSPNTGELFF.

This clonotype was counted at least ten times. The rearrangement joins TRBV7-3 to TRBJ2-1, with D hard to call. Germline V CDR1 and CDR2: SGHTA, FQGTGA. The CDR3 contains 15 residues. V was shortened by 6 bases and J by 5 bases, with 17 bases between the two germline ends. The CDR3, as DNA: TGTGCCAGCAGGTTGTCCATCGGGTTGGACAATGAGCAGTTCTTC. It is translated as CASRLSIGLDNEQFF.

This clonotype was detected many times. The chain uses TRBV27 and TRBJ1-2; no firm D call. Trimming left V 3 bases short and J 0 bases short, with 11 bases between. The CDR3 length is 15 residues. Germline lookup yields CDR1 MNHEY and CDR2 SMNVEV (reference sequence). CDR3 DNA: TGTGCCAGCAGTTTTGCCGAGGATGCTAACTATGGCTACACCTTC. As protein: CASSFAEDANYGYTF.

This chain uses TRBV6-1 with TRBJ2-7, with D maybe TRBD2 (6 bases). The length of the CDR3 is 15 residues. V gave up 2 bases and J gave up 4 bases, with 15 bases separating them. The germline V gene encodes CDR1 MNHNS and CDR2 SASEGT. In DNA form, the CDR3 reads TGTGCCAGCAGTGAAAGCCCGGGAGTGAATTACGAGCAGTACTTC. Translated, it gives CASSESPGVNYEQYF.

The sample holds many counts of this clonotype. The CDR3: CASSLDIAGGQETQYF. The DNA for the CDR3 is TGTGCCAGCAGCTTAGATATAGCGGGGGGCCAAGAGACCCAGTACTTC. The rearrangement links TRBV7-2 to TRBJ2-5, with 10 bases that match TRBD2. The CDR3 covers 16 residues. Germline values: CDR1 SGHTA, CDR2 FQGNSA. V trimming: 1 base; J trimming: 1 base; junction bases outside the gene matches: 3.

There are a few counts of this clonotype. CDR3 coding DNA: TGTGCCAGCAGCTTGGCCGAGGGGAGTCGAACTAGCACAGATACGCAGTATTTT. It specifies CASSLAEGSRTSTDTQYF. V is TRBV12-3 or TRBV12-4 and J is TRBJ2-3; D might be TRBD1 or TRBD2, each matching 5 bases. V shed 6 bases and J shed 0 bases, with 22 bases lying between them. This CDR3 is 18 amino acids long.

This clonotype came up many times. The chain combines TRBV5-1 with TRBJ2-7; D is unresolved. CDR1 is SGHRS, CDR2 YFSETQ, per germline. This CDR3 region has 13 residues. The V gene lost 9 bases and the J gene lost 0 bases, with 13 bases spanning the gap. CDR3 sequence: CATPEGNSYEQYF. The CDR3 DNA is TGCGCCACCCCGGAAGGGAACTCCTACGAGCAGTACTTC.

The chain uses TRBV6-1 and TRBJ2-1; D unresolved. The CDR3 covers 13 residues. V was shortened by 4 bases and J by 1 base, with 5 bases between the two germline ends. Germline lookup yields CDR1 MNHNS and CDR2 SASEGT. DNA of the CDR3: TGTGCCAGCAGTGCGGAGTCCTACAATGAGCAGTTCTTC. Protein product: CASSAESYNEQFF.

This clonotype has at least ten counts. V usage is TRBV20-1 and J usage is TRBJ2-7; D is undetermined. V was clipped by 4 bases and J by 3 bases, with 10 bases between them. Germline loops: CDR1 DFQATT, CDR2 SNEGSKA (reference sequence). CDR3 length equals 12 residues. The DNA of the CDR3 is TGCAGTGCTAATACAGCCCGCTACGAGCAGTACTTC. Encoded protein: CSANTARYEQYF.

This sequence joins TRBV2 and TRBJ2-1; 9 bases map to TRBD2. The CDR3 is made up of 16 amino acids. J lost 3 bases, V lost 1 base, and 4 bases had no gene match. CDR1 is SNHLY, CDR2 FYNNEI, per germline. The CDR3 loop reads CASSEVRLAVYNEQFF. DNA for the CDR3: TGTGCCAGCAGTGAAGTAAGACTAGCGGTCTACAATGAGCAGTTCTTC.

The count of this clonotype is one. The CDR3 sequence is CASSSDSLPYEQYF. DNA for the CDR3: TGTGCCAGCTCGAGCGACTCTCTCCCCTACGAGCAGTACTTC. This chain links TRBV7-9 with TRBJ2-7; no clear D. CDR1 is SEHNR, CDR2 FQNEAQ, per germline (reference sequence). CDR3 length equals 14 residues. The ends were cut back, 8 bases at V and 2 bases at J, with 16 bases in the middle.

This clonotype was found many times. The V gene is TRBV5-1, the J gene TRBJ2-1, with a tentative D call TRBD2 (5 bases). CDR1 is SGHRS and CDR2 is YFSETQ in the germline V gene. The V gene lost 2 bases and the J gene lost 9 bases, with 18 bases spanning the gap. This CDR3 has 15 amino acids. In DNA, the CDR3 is TGCGCCAGCAGCTTCCGGGAATTTACGGCGGGTGAGCAGTTCTTC. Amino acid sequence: CASSFREFTAGEQFF.

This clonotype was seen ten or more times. CDR3 DNA sequence: TGTGCCAGCAGTTACTCGACCTGGGTGGCAGATACGCAGTATTTT. It yields the protein CASSYSTWVADTQYF. The V and J genes are TRBV6-6 and TRBJ2-3; D is unresolved. The CDR3 spans 15 residues. Trimming removed 0 bases at V and 4 bases at J, with 11 bases between. Per the germline V gene, CDR1 is MNHNY and CDR2 is SVGAGI (reference sequence).

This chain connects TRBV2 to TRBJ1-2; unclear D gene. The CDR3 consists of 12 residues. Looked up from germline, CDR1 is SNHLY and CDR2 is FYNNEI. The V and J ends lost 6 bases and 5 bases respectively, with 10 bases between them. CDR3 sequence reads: CASSVSPYGYTF. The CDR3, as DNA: TGTGCCAGCAGCGTTTCCCCTTATGGCTACACCTTC. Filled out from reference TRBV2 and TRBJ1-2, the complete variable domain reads EPEVTQTPSHQVTQMGQEVILRCVPISNHLYFYWYRQILGQKVEFLVSFYNNEISEKSEIFDDQFSVERPDGSNFTLKIRSTKLEDSAMYFCASSVSPYGYTFGSGTRLTVV.

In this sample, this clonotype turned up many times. The CDR3 loop reads CSAQMGDEQYF. CDR3 coding DNA: TGCAGTGCTCAGATGGGGGACGAGCAGTACTTC. The chain couples TRBV20-1 to TRBJ2-7, with D possibly being TRBD1 or TRBD2 (5 bases each). The length of the CDR3 is 11 residues. Germline V gives CDR1 DFQATT, CDR2 SNEGSKA (reference sequence). V shed 5 bases and J shed 5 bases, with 10 bases lying between them.

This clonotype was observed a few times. The CDR3 spells CASSQFGQVNTGELFF. The CDR3 nucleotides read TGTGCCAGCAGCCAATTTGGGCAGGTGAACACCGGGGAGCTGTTTTTT. The chain uses TRBV4-2 and TRBJ2-2; no clear D. The CDR3 consists of 16 residues. Germline V gene data show CDR1 as LGHNA and CDR2 as YNFKEQ. V lost 2 bases to trimming and J lost 1 base, with 11 bases between them.

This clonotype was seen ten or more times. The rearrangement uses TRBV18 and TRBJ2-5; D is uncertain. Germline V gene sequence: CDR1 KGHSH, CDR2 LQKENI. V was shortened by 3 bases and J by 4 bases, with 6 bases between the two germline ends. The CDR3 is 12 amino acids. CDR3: CASSPSRETQYF. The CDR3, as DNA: TGTGCCAGCTCACCTAGTCGAGAGACCCAGTACTTC.

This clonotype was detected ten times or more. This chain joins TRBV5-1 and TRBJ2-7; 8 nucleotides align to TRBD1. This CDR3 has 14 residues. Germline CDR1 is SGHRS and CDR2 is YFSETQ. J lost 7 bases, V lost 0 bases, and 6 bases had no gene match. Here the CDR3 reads CASSLGQGIGEQYF. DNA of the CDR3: TGCGCCAGCAGCTTGGGACAGGGGATCGGTGAGCAGTACTTC.

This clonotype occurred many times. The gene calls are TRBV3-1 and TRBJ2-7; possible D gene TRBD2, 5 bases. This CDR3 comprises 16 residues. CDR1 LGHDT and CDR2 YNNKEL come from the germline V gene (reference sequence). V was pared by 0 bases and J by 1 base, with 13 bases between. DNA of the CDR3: TGTGCCAGCAGCCAAGATTTGCGGCGGGTATCCTACGAGCAGTACTTC. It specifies CASSQDLRRVSYEQYF.